A selection of T cell receptor beta chains follows, all from one sample in a study of human T cells and chemical hapten exposure. MiXCR, run by TCRdb on the 5' RACE reads, gives a single entry per CDR3 protein. This sample has under 150,000 distinct CDR3 sequences, with approximately 19% found just once. Receptors were obtained from a human donor in good health. The CDR3 runs from the conserved cysteine through the conserved F or W. Fields, in order: D gene, V gene, clone size, J gene, CDR3 DNA, CDR3 protein. D genes are given only for firm matches. Clone size is not always given. Where it is, it says once, few, many or a class for expanded clones.

>NA|TRBV10-2|NA|TRBJ1-4
TGCGCCAGCAGTGATCCAGGGCGAAATGAAAAACTGTTTTTT
CASSDPGRNEKLFF
>TRBD1|TRBV16|few|TRBJ1-3
TGTGCCAGCAGCCAATCGGGACAGGGAAACACCATATATTTT
CASSQSGQGNTIYF
>NA|TRBV7-9|few|TRBJ2-3
TGTGCCAGCAGCTTAGGGACTACCAGCACAGATACGCAGTATTTT
CASSLGTTSTDTQYF
>TRBD2|TRBV7-9|NA|TRBJ2-7
TGTGCCAGCAGCTTCCCGCAGCAGACGACTAGCGGGAGCCCTCACTACGAGCAGTACTTC
CASSFPQQTTSGSPHYEQYF
>TRBD2|TRBV5-1|few|TRBJ2-3
TGCGCCAGCAGCTGGAAACTAGCGGAGGGGTCAGATACGCAGTATTTT
CASSWKLAEGSDTQYF
>TRBD2|TRBV10-2|few|TRBJ2-2
TGCGCCAGCCAGGGACTAGCGGGAGGCCTCGGCACCGGGGAGCTGTTTTTT
CASQGLAGGLGTGELFF
>NA|TRBV6-5|few|TRBJ1-2
TGTGCCAGCAATCCCGGTCGGCGGGCTTATAACTATGGCTACACCTTC
CASNPGRRAYNYGYTF
>NA|TRBV20-1|few|TRBJ1-2
TGCAGTGGGGGGGGTTCTAACTATGGCTACACCTTC
CSGGGSNYGYTF
>NA|TRBV28|NA|TRBJ1-1
TGTGCCAGCCGAACGGGGTTTCAGGAGGGTGCTTTCTTT
CASRTGFQEGAFF
>NA|TRBV5-4|NA|TRBJ2-5
TGTGCCAGCAGCCGCAGGGGCCCAGGGTCCCAGTACTTC
CASSRRGPGSQYF
>NA|TRBV20-1|NA|TRBJ1-1
TGCAGTGCTAGACAGGGGCGAATGACTGAAGCTTTCTTT
CSARQGRMTEAFF
>NA|TRBV20-1|few|TRBJ2-3
TGCAGTGCTAGCAGCACGGCCACCAGTCCGGGAACAGATACGCAGTATTTT
CSASSTATSPGTDTQYF
>NA|TRBV20-1|once|TRBJ1-2
TGCAGTGCGCCGCCGGAGTATGGCTACACCTTC
CSAPPEYGYTF
>NA|TRBV4-2|NA|TRBJ2-3
TGTGCCAGCAGCCTCTATAAAGCGGCTAGCACAGATACGCAGTATTTT
CASSLYKAASTDTQYF
>TRBD1|TRBV28|few|TRBJ2-3
TGTGCCAGCAGTTCGCCCAGGGGGCCGTCGCGTACGCAGTATTTT
CASSSPRGPSRTQYF
>TRBD1|TRBV5-1|many|TRBJ2-5
TGCGCCAGCAGCTTGTCAGGGGGCGGCGGAGAGACCCAGTACTTC
CASSLSGGGGETQYF
>NA|TRBV4-1|NA|TRBJ1-5
TGCGCCAGCAGCCAAGCACTCGTACGCCAGCCCCAGCATTTT
CASSQALVRQPQHF
>NA|TRBV9|few|TRBJ1-4
TGTGCCAGCAGCGGACAGCCTGACGCTCTTGAAAGACTGTTTTTT
CASSGQPDALERLFF
>TRBD2|TRBV28|few|TRBJ2-1
TGTGCCAGCGGTGGACTAGCTGGGGATGAGCAGTTCTTC
CASGGLAGDEQFF
>TRBD1|TRBV20-1|NA|TRBJ1-1
TGCAGTGCAACTTGGACAGGTTTAGGAACTGAAGCTTTCTTT
CSATWTGLGTEAFF
>NA|TRBV11-2|few|TRBJ1-2
TGTGCCAGCAGCTTAGATTCGAACGACAGGTTGAGCTATGGCTACACCTTC
CASSLDSNDRLSYGYTF
>TRBD2|TRBV7-2|NA|TRBJ2-4
TGTGCCAGCAGCTTAGGAGGCGGGAGTAACATTCAGTACTTC
CASSLGGGSNIQYF
>NA|TRBV6-1|NA|TRBJ1-2
TGTGCCAGCAGTGAAAAGGACAACTATGGCGACACCTTC
CASSEKDNYGDTF
>TRBD2|TRBV20-1|NA|TRBJ2-6
TGCAGTGCTAAAGAGCTGGGGGGGACCGGGGCCAACGTCCTGACTTTC
CSAKELGGTGANVLTF
>NA|TRBV7-2|NA|TRBJ2-1
TGTGCCAGCAGCTTAAATCTCCAAGTCAATGAGCAGTTCTTC
CASSLNLQVNEQFF
>NA|TRBV28|NA|TRBJ2-3
TGTGCCAGCAGCAGACCACAGGGTTTCCATACGCAGTATTTT
CASSRPQGFHTQYF
>NA|TRBV29-1|NA|TRBJ1-2
TGCAGCGTTGAATCAGGGGAGGGCTACACCTTC
CSVESGEGYTF
>NA|TRBV10-3|few|TRBJ1-1
TGTGCCATCAGTGAGAGGGAGGGAAACACTGAAGCTTTCTTT
CAISEREGNTEAFF
>NA|TRBV27|few|TRBJ1-5
TGTGCCAGCAGGCTGTTCGGAAGACAGCTAAATAGCAATCAGCCCCAGCATTTT
CASRLFGRQLNSNQPQHF
>NA|TRBV20-1|NA|TRBJ2-1
TGCAGTGCTAGCTCGGCGGGACCTCTAATCGATGAGCAGTTCTTC
CSASSAGPLIDEQFF
>NA|TRBV10-3|NA|TRBJ2-7
TGTGCCATCAGTGAGTCGATTTTCGATAGCGATATGAATCGGCAGGACAGCTCCTACGAGCAGTACTTC
CAISESIFDSDMNRQDSSYEQYF
>TRBD1|TRBV28|few|TRBJ1-3
TGTGCCAGCAGGGACCCCTCCGGGACAGGGGTCAGCAGCTCTGGAAACACCATATATTTT
CASRDPSGTGVSSSGNTIYF
>TRBD1|TRBV2|NA|TRBJ1-5
TGTGCCAGCACCCTGGACAGGAGGGGCAATCAGCCCCAGCATTTT
CASTLDRRGNQPQHF
>TRBD2|TRBV4-2|few|TRBJ2-3
TGTGCCAGCAGCGTCCGGGCTAGCGGACGCACAGATACGCAGTATTTT
CASSVRASGRTDTQYF
>NA|TRBV7-9|few|TRBJ1-4
TGTGCCAGCAGCTGGGCGGGGGAGGCTAATGAAAAACTGTTTTTT
CASSWAGEANEKLFF
>TRBD2|TRBV29-1|NA|TRBJ2-2
TGCAGCGTTGGGACTAGCGGGAGAACCGGGGAGCTGTTTTTT
CSVGTSGRTGELFF
>TRBD1|TRBV6-6|few|TRBJ1-1
TGTGCCAGCAGTTCCCCCCGACAGGGCGGAACTGAAGCTTTCTTT
CASSSPRQGGTEAFF
>TRBD2|TRBV19|NA|TRBJ2-1
TGTGCCAGTAGTCGCTCGACTAGCGGGAGGGAGCAGTTCTTC
CASSRSTSGREQFF
>TRBD1|TRBV24-1|NA|TRBJ1-5
TGTGCCACCAGTGGACAGGGACAGCCCCAGCATTTT
CATSGQGQPQHF
>NA|TRBV4-1|NA|TRBJ2-7
TGCGCCAGCAGCCAAGATATGGGTGCCGCGAGCTCCTACGAGCAGTACTTC
CASSQDMGAASSYEQYF
>NA|TRBV6-2/TRBV6-3|few|TRBJ2-3
TGTGCCAGCATGGACAGCGTCGCAGATACGCAGTATTTT
CASMDSVADTQYF
>NA|TRBV6-5|few|TRBJ1-1
TGTGCCAGCAGTTATTCCCCGTTGGGACCGGTGAACACTGAAGCTTTCTTT
CASSYSPLGPVNTEAFF